This T cell receptor (beta chain) came from a study of radiation and T cells in renal cell carcinoma. The germline CDR1 and CDR2 sequences are MNHNS and SASEGT. The CDR3 is made up of 15 amino acids. The ends lost 1 base at V and 5 bases at J; junction bases unmatched: 5. Comments on this clone: The antigen is unknown.

Measured with immunoSEQ multiplex PCR; TCRdb has only the in-frame clones, and not every one. The table has 150,000 to 180,000 clones, approximately 88% seen once. As for time point: blood 2 weeks post-SBRT. The sample's treatment: 15 Gy SBRT to primary tumor, nephrectomy 4 weeks later. Radiation-treated patients gave blood at baseline, week 2 and week 4. The patient's renal cell carcinoma had clear cell pathology. Study-level results: Baseline intratumoral clonotype presence is unknown without pretreatment biopsies. In blood, top tumor clones expanded by 2 weeks, shrinking by 4.

The genes are TRBV6-1 and TRBJ1-5, with 7 positions matching TRBD1. Sequencing was performed on blood, taken from a patient whose treatment included radiotherapy and nephrectomy. The origin of this receptor is a woman aged 45-65 years with renal cell carcinoma. CDR3 region: CASSEGPTGHQPQHF. The CDR3, as DNA: TGTGCCAGCAGTGAAGGCCCGACAGGGCATCAGCCCCAGCATTTT.